Listed here is a single T cell receptor (beta chain). The sample comes from a study of cytomegalovirus exposure and HLA in healthy donors. Germline values: CDR1 MGHDK, CDR2 SYGVNS. The CDR3 runs to 15 residues. V lost 1 base, J lost 4 bases, and 6 bases stayed unmatched. The repertoire was sequenced with immunoSEQ multiplex PCR; TCRdb's copy has only in-frame clones and lacks some. The table shows 120,000 or so clones, with about 90% occurring only once. Sample: PBMCs. The sequence was collected from a woman aged 18-29 years in good health and CMV-seronegative. The chain links TRBV25-1 to TRBJ1-2, with TRBD1 identical over 7 bases. CDR3 protein: CASSESNRGSYGYTF. For the CDR3, the DNA is TGTGCCAGCAGTGAATCTAACAGGGGATCCTATGGCTACACCTTC.